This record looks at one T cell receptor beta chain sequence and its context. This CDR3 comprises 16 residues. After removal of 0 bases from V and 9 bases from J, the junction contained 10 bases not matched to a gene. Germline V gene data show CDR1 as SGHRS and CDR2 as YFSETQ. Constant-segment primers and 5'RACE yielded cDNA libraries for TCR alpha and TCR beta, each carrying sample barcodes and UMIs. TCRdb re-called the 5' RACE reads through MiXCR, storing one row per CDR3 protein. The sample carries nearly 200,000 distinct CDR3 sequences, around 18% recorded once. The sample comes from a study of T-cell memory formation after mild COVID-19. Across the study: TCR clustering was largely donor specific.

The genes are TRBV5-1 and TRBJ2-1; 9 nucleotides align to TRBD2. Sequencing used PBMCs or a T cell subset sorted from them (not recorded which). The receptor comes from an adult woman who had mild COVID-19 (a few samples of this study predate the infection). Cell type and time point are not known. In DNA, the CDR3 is TGCGCCAGCAGCTTGGGAACGCTAGCGGGGCCGCGTGAGCAGTTCTTC. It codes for CASSLGTLAGPREQFF.